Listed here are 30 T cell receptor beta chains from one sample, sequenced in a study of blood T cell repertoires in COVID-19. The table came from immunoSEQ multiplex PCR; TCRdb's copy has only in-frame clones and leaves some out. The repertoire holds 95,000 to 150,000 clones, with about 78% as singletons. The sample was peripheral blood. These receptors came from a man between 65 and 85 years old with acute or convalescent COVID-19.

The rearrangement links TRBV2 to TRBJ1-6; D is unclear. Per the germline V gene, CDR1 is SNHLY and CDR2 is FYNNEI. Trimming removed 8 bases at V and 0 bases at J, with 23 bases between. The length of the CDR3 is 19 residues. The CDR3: CASSYLGSMESSYNSPLHF. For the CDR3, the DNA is TGTGCCAGCTCATATCTAGGTTCTATGGAGAGCTCCTATAATTCACCCCTCCACTTT.

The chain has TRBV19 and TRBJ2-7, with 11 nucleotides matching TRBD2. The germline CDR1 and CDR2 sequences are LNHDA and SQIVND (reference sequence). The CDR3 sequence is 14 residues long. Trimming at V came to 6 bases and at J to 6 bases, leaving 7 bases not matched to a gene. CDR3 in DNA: TGTGCCAGTAGGATAAGCCTAGCGGGGGGCGAGCAGTACTTC. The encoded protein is CASRISLAGGEQYF.

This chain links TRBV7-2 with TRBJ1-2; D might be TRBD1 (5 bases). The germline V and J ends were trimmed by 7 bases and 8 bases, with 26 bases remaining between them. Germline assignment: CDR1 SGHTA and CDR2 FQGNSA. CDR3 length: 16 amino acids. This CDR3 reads CASTPERGASEGGYTF. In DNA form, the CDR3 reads TGTGCCAGCACCCCCGAGCGGGGCGCTTCAGAAGGGGGCTACACCTTC.

In nucleotides, the CDR3 is TGTGCCAGCAGCTTACTGGGGCAGGGGATAAATGAAAAACTGTTTTTT. This translates into CASSLLGQGINEKLFF. The genes are TRBV7-2 and TRBJ1-4; tentatively, D is TRBD1 (6 bases). CDR1 is SGHTA, CDR2 FQGNSA, per germline. This CDR3 region has 16 residues. Trimming stripped 2 bases from V and 5 bases from J, with 15 bases between.

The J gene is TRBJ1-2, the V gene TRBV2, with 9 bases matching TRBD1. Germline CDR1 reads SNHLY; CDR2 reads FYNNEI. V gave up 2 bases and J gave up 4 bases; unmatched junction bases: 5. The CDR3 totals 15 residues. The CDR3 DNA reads TGTGCCAGCAGTGAAAACGGACAGGGGCTCTATGGCTACACCTTC. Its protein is CASSENGQGLYGYTF.

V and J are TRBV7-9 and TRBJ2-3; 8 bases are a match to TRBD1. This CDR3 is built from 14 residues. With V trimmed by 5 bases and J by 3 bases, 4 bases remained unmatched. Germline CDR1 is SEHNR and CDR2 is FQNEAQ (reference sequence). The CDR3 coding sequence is TGTGCCAGCAGCCCCGGACAGGGAACAGATACGCAGTATTTT. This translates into CASSPGQGTDTQYF.

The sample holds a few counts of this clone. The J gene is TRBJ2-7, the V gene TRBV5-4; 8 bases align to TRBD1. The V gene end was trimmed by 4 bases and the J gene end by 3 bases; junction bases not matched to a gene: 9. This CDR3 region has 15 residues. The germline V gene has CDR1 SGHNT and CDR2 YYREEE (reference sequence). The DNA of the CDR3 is TGTGCCAGCAGCCCCGGACAGGGAAATTACTACGAGCAGTACTTC. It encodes CASSPGQGNYYEQYF. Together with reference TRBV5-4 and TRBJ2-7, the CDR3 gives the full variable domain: ETGVTQSPTHLIKTRGQQVTLRCSSQSGHNTVSWYQQALGQGPQFIFQYYREEENGRGNFPPRFSGLQFPNYSSELNVNALELDDSALYLCASSPGQGNYYEQYFGPGTRLTVT.

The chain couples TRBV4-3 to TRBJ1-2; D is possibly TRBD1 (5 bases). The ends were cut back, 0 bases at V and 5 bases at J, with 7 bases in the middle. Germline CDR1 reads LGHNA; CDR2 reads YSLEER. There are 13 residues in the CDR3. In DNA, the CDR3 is TGCGCCAGCAGCCAAGACACAGGTTATGGCTACACCTTC. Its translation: CASSQDTGYGYTF.

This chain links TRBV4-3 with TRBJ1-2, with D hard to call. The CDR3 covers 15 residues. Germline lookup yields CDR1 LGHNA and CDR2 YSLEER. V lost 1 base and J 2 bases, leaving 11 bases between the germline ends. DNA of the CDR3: TGCGCCAGCAGCCAAGGACTGGCCTCGAACTATGGCTACACCTTC. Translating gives CASSQGLASNYGYTF.

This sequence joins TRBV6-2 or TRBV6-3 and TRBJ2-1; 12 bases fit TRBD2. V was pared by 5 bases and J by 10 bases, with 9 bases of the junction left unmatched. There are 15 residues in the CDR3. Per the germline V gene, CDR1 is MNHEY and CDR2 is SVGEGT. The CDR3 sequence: CASSRASGGAREQFF. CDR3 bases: TGTGCCAGCAGTCGGGCTAGCGGGGGGGCGAGGGAGCAGTTCTTC.

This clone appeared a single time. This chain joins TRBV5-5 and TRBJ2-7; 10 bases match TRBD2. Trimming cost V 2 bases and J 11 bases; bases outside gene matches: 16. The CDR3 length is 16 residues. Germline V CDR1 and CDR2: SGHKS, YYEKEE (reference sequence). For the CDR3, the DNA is TGTGCCAGCAGCTTCGTGCCACTAGCGGGGTCAGCTGAGGAGTACTTC. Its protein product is CASSFVPLAGSAEEYF. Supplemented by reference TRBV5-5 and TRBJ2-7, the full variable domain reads DAGVTQSPTHLIKTRGQQVTLRCSPISGHKSVSWYQQVLGQGPQFIFQYYEKEERGRGNFPDRFSARQFPNYSSELNVNALLLGDSALYLCASSFVPLAGSAEEYFGPGTRLTVT.

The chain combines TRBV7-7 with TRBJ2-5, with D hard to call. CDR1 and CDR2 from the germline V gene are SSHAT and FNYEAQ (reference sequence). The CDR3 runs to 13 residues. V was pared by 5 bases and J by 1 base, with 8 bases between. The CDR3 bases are TGTGCCAGCAGCCCCAGCGCCCAAGAGACCCAGTACTTC. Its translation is CASSPSAQETQYF.

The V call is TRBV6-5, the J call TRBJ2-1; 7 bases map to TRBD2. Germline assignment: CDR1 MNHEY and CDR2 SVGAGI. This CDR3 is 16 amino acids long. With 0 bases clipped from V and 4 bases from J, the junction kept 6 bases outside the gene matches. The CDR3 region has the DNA TGTGCCAGCAGTTACTCTCGGCTAGCGGTTTACAATGAGCAGTTCTTC. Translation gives CASSYSRLAVYNEQFF.

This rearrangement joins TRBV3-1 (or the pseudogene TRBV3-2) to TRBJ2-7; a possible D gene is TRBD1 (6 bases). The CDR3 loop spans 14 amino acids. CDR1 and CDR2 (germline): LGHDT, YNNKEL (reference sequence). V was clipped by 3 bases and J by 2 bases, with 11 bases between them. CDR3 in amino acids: CASSQFQGPYEQYF. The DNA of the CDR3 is TGTGCCAGCAGCCAGTTCCAGGGGCCCTACGAGCAGTACTTC.

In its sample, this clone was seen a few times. DNA for the CDR3: TGTGCCAGCAGCTCGGTATATGGCTACACCTTC. Encoded protein: CASSSVYGYTF. The chain has TRBV5-4 and TRBJ1-2, with D uncertain. The CDR3 is made up of 11 amino acids. Trimming left V 3 bases short and J 5 bases short, with 5 bases between. In germline, CDR1 is SGHNT, CDR2 YYREEE (reference sequence).

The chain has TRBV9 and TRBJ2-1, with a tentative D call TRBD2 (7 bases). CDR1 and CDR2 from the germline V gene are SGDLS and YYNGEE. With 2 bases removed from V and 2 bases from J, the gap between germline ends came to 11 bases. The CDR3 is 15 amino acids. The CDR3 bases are TGTGCCAGCAGCGTTCAGGGGACTACCTACAATGAGCAGTTCTTC. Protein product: CASSVQGTTYNEQFF.

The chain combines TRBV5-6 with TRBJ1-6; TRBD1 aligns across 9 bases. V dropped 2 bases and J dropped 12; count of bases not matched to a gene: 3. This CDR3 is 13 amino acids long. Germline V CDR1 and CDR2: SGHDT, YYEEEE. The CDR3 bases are TGTGCCAGCAGCTTCGACAGGGGGGGACCCCTCCACTTT. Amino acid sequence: CASSFDRGGPLHF. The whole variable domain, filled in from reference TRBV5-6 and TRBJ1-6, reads DAGVTQSPTHLIKTRGQQVTLRCSPKSGHDTVSWYQQALGQGPQFIFQYYEEEERQRGNFPDRFSGHQFPNYSSELNVNALLLGDSALYLCASSFDRGGPLHFGNGTRLTVT.

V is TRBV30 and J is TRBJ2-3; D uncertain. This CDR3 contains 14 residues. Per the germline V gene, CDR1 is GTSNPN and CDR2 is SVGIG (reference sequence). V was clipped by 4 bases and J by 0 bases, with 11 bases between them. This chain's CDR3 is CAWTQAKSTDTQYF. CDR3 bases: TGTGCCTGGACGCAAGCGAAGAGCACAGATACGCAGTATTTT.

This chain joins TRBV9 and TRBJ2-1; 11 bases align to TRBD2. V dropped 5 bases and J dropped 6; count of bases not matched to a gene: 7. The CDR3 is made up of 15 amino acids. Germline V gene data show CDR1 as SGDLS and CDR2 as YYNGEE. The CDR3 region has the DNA TGTGCCAGCAGTTTTCTAGCGGGGGGCCTCAATGAGCAGTTCTTC. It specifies CASSFLAGGLNEQFF.

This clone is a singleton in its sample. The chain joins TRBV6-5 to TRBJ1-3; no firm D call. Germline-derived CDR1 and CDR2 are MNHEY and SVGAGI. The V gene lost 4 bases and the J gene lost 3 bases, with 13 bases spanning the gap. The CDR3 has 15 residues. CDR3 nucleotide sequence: TGTGCCAGCAGTTTTCGGCCCCTAGGTGGAAACACCATATATTTT. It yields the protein CASSFRPLGGNTIYF.

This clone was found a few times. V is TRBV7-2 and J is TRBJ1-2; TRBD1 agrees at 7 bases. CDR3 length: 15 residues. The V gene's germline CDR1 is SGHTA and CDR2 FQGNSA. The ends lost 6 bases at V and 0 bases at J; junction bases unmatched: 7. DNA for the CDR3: TGTGCCAGCAGTTCAAGGACAGGCGCTAACTATGGCTACACCTTC. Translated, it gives CASSSRTGANYGYTF.

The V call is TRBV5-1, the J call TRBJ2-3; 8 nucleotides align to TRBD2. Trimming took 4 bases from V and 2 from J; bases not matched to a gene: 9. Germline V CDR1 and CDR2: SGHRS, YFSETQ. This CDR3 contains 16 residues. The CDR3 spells CASSRTSRGATDTQYF. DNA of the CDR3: TGCGCCAGCAGCCGGACATCGCGGGGGGCCACAGATACGCAGTATTTT.

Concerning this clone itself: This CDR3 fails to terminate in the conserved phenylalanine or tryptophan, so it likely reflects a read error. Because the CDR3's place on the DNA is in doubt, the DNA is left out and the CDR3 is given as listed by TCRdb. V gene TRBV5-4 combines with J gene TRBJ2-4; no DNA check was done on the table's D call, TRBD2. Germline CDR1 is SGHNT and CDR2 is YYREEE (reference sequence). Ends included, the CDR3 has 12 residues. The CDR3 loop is CASSLDGTRGAH.

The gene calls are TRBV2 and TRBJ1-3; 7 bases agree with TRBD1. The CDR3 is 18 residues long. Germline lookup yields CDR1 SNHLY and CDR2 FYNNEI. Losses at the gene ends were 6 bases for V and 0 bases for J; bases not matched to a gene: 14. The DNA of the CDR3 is TGTGCCAGCAGCCTCAGGGACAGCATTATGAGCTCTGGAAACACCATATATTTT. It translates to CASSLRDSIMSSGNTIYF.

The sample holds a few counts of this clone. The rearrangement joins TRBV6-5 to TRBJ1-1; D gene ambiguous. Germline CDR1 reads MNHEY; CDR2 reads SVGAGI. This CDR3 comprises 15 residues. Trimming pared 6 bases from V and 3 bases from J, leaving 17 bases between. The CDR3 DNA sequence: TGTGCCAGCAGAGGCGGAGGAGGGTTCTACACTGAAGCTTTCTTT. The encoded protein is CASRGGGGFYTEAFF.

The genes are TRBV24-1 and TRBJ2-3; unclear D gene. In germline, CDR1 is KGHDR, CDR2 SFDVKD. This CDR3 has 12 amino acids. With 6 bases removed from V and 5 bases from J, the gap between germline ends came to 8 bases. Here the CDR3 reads CATSQTVDTQYF. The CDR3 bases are TGTGCCACCAGTCAAACGGTAGATACGCAGTATTTT.

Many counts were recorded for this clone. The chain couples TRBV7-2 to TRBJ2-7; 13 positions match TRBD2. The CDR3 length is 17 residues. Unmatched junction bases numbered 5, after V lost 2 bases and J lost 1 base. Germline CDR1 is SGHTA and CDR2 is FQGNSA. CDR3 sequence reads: CASSLRTSGGGSYEQYF. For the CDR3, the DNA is TGTGCCAGCAGCTTACGGACTAGCGGGGGCGGATCCTACGAGCAGTACTTC.

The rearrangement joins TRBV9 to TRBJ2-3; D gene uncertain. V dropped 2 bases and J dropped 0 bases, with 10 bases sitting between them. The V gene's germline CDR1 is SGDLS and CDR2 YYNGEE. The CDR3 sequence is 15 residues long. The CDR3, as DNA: TGTGCCAGCAGCGTGCGACTCGGTAGCACAGATACGCAGTATTTT. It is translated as CASSVRLGSTDTQYF.

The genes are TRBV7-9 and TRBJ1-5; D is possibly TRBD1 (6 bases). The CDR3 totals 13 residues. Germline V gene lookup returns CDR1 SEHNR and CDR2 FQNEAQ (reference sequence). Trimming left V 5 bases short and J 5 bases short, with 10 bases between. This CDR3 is CASSTQGDQPQHF. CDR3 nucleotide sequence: TGTGCCAGCAGCACACAGGGAGATCAGCCCCAGCATTTT.

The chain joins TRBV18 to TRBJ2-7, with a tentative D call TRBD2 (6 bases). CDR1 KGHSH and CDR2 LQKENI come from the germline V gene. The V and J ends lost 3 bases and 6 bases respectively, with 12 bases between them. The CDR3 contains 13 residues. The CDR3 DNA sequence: TGTGCCAGCTCACCCGACGAGGGAGGCGAGCAGTACTTC. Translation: CASSPDEGGEQYF.